This T cell receptor (beta chain) came from a study of human T cells and chemical hapten exposure. Via MiXCR, TCRdb re-called the RACE reads, giving one row per CDR3 protein. The data hold 130,000 or so distinct CDR3 sequences, with 8.5% to 9.5% observed a single time. As to time point: healthy volunteer bleed at 2 weeks. Unfractionated whole blood was the source of the extracted total RNA. This clonotype was observed at least ten times. Germline V gene data show CDR1 as LGHNA and CDR2 as YSLEER. Deletions cut 3 bases from V and 3 bases from J, with 8 bases between. CDR3 length equals 13 residues. Sequencing was performed on whole blood. J is TRBJ1-1 and V is TRBV4-3, with D hard to call. The clonotype originates from a male donor in good health. Some clones in this sample may be carry-over from other donors' samples. The CDR3 spells CASSQQMHTEAFF. CDR3 nucleotides: TGCGCCAGCAGCCAGCAAATGCACACTGAAGCTTTCTTT.